This is a list of T cell receptor beta chains from one sample in a study of T cell responses to AZD1222 COVID-19 vaccine. TCRdb's copy holds only in-frame clones and misses some; the assay was immunoSEQ multiplex PCR. The table lists 75,000 to 100,000 clones, nearly 90% of them singletons. The specimen was peripheral blood, collected on day 0 of AZD1222 vaccination. Receptors were obtained from an adult in good health. CDR3s include the opening cysteine and the closing phenylalanine or tryptophan. Fields, in order: D gene, clone size, V gene, J gene, CDR3 DNA, CDR3 protein. The D gene is left open where the match is weak. The size entry is marked missing in some rows and otherwise reads once, few, many or a size class.

.	.	TRBV5-8	TRBJ2-2	TGTGCCAGCAGCTTGGTGGGTAGCGGTTACACCGGGGAGCTGTTTTTT	CASSLVGSGYTGELFF
TRBD1	.	TRBV27	TRBJ1-5	TGTGCCAGCAGAAGCGGACAGGGCGGACAGCCCCAGCATTTT	CASRSGQGGQPQHF
.	.	TRBV30	TRBJ2-3	TGTGCCTGGAGTGTACCTGGAGCAGATACGCAGTATTTT	CAWSVPGADTQYF
.	.	TRBV7-9	TRBJ1-1	TGTGCCAGCACCAGAGGGAGGTTGAACACTGAAGCTTTCTTT	CASTRGRLNTEAFF
.	.	TRBV18	TRBJ2-5	TGTGCCAGCTCACCAGGCGGGGAGACCCAGTACTTC	CASSPGGETQYF
TRBD2	.	TRBV6-4	TRBJ2-2	TGTGCCAGCACCTTACTAGCGGGAGGAACCGGGGAGCTGTTTTTT	CASTLLAGGTGELFF
.	.	TRBV5-1	TRBJ2-2	TGCGCCAGCAGCCTAGGGTCGGACACCGGGGAGCTGTTTTTT	CASSLGSDTGELFF
TRBD1	.	TRBV4-3	TRBJ1-2	TGCGCCAGCAGCCCTTACCGGACAGGGAGAAGTGGCTACACCTTC	CASSPYRTGRSGYTF
TRBD1	.	TRBV11-2	TRBJ2-3	TGTGCCAGCAGCTGGGGGACAGGGGTCACAGATACGCAGTATTTT	CASSWGTGVTDTQYF
.	.	TRBV27	TRBJ1-2	TGTGCCAGCAGTTACGAGGGTAACTATGGCTACACCTTC	CASSYEGNYGYTF
TRBD2	.	TRBV2	TRBJ2-7	TGTGCCAGCAGTTCTAGCGGGAGGGGGAGCGAGCAGTACTTC	CASSSSGRGSEQYF
TRBD1	.	TRBV7-9	TRBJ1-2	TGTGCCAGCAGCTTCTACACGACAGGGAACTATGGCTACACCTTC	CASSFYTTGNYGYTF
.	.	TRBV12-3/TRBV12-4	TRBJ2-1	TGTGCCAGCAGATCCAGAGGTGAGCAGTTCTTC	CASRSRGEQFF
.	.	TRBV7-2	TRBJ2-7	TGTGCCAGCAGCTTAGCTATGGCTAGCGCCCGAAGCTCCTACGAGCAGTACTTC	CASSLAMASARSSYEQYF
.	.	TRBV28	TRBJ1-1	TGTGCCAGCAGGAAGACAGGAAACACTGAAGCTTTCTTT	CASRKTGNTEAFF
TRBD2	.	TRBV7-6	TRBJ2-3	TGTGCCAGCAGCTTAGGCTCGACTTCTAGCGGGAGGTCAGATACGCAGTATTTT	CASSLGSTSSGRSDTQYF
.	.	TRBV3-1/TRBV3-2	TRBJ2-2	TGTGCCAGCAGCCAAGATCCGGGGGCCAACACCGGGGAGCTGTTTTTT	CASSQDPGANTGELFF
.	.	TRBV27	TRBJ2-1	TGTGCCAGCAGTTTGGGCTTTTCCAATGAGCAGTTCTTC	CASSLGFSNEQFF
.	once	TRBV20-1	TRBJ1-3	TGCAGTGCTAGCGGTGGAAACACCATATATTTT	CSASGGNTIYF
.	.	TRBV9	TRBJ2-2	TGTGCCAGCAGGGGTAGCGAGTTCACCGGGGAGCTGTTTTTT	CASRGSEFTGELFF
TRBD1	.	TRBV18	TRBJ1-4	TGTGCCAGCTCACCAACAGGGGGTGGTGAAAAACTGTTTTTT	CASSPTGGGEKLFF
.	.	TRBV5-4	TRBJ2-2	TGTGCCAGCAGCTCCGTAGGCACCGGGGAGCTGTTTTTT	CASSSVGTGELFF
.	.	TRBV15	TRBJ1-2	TGTGCCACCAGCAGAGATTATCGGGGCTACACCTTC	CATSRDYRGYTF
.	.	TRBV3-1/TRBV3-2	TRBJ1-3	TGTGCCAGCAGCGTAAGTCAGGGTGGAAACACCATATATTTT	CASSVSQGGNTIYF
.	.	TRBV3-1/TRBV3-2	TRBJ2-5	TGTGCCAGCAGCGTCGGGTTTTTCTCTGAGACCCAGTACTTC	CASSVGFFSETQYF
TRBD1	.	TRBV2	TRBJ2-3	TGTGCCAGCAGTGGACAGGGGGCGGATACGCAGTATTTT	CASSGQGADTQYF
TRBD2	.	TRBV15	TRBJ2-1	TGTGCCACCAGCAGAGAAGCGGGGCTCAATGAGCAGTTCTTC	CATSREAGLNEQFF
.	.	TRBV7-2	TRBJ2-5	TGTGCCAGCAGCTCCTCCTCGACTAGCCAAGAGACCCAGTACTTC	CASSSSSTSQETQYF
.	.	TRBV3-1/TRBV3-2	TRBJ1-5	TGTGCCAGCAGCCTCGGACAGAGCCGCACGCATTTT	CASSLGQSRTHF
.	.	TRBV7-2	TRBJ1-5	TGTGCCAGCAGACCGGACAGATTCCATCAGCCCCAGCATTTT	CASRPDRFHQPQHF
TRBD1	.	TRBV28	TRBJ1-5	TGTGCCAGCAGTTCAGGACAGGGCATCAATCAGCCCCAGCATTTT	CASSSGQGINQPQHF
.	.	TRBV29-1	TRBJ2-7	TGCAGCGTTCTAGGGACGTCAGCCTACGAGCAGTACTTC	CSVLGTSAYEQYF
TRBD1	.	TRBV7-9	TRBJ1-2	TGTGCCAGCAGCTTAGAGACAGGGTGGGGCTACACCTTC	CASSLETGWGYTF
TRBD1	.	TRBV27	TRBJ1-2	TGTGCCAGCAGTCTCAGGGGGCAATTCGGCGGCTACACCTTC	CASSLRGQFGGYTF
.	.	TRBV7-2	TRBJ1-3	TGTGCCAGCAGCCTATTCTCGGGCTCTGGAAACACCATATATTTT	CASSLFSGSGNTIYF
.	.	TRBV28	TRBJ2-3	TGTGCCAGCATGGGGGGAACTTTGGATACGCAGTATTTT	CASMGGTLDTQYF
TRBD1	few	TRBV7-9	TRBJ2-2	TGTGCCAGCAGCCCACAGGGGGTGAACACCGGGGAGCTGTTTTTT	CASSPQGVNTGELFF
.	.	TRBV7-9	TRBJ2-3	TGTGCCAGCAGCGTTGGGACTCGCACAGATACGCAGTATTTT	CASSVGTRTDTQYF
.	.	TRBV18	TRBJ1-1	TGTGCCAGCTCACTAGACAGGTCTGAAGCTTTCTTT	CASSLDRSEAFF
.	.	TRBV21-1	TRBJ1-3	TGTGCCAGGAAGCCCAGGGGACTCTCTGGAAACACCATATATTTT	CARKPRGLSGNTIYF
TRBD2	.	TRBV4-1	TRBJ2-5	TGCGCCAGCAGTTCGAGGACTAGCGGGAAAGAGACCCAGTACTTC	CASSSRTSGKETQYF
TRBD1	.	TRBV5-1	TRBJ1-1	TGCGCCAGCAGCTTAACAGGGGGAAGAACTGAAGCTTTCTTT	CASSLTGGRTEAFF
.	.	TRBV28	TRBJ2-5	TGTGCCAGCGGCGTCCCGGGACAACAAGAGACCCAGTACTTC	CASGVPGQQETQYF
.	.	TRBV7-2	TRBJ1-3	TGTGCCAGCAGCTTAGTTCACCTAAACGGCCCCATATATTTT	CASSLVHLNGPIYF
.	.	TRBV12-5	TRBJ2-1	TGTGCTAGTGGTTCCAGTGTAGGGATCAACAATGAGCAGTTCTTC	CASGSSVGINNEQFF
TRBD1	.	TRBV5-1	TRBJ2-7	TGCGCCAGCAGCTTCTCGACAGGGGGCTACGAGCAGTACTTC	CASSFSTGGYEQYF
TRBD1	.	TRBV7-2	TRBJ1-1	TGTGCCAGCAGCTTAGCGCGGGCAGGGGGTGGTGCTTTCTTT	CASSLARAGGGAFF
.	.	TRBV7-6	TRBJ2-5	TGTGCCAGCAGCTTAGCCTCCGGAATTCGACGGCGGCAAGAGACCCAGTACTTC	CASSLASGIRRRQETQYF
.	.	TRBV19	TRBJ1-5	TGTGCCAGTAGGGAGACAGGATTAGGCAATCAGCCCCAGCATTTT	CASRETGLGNQPQHF
.	.	TRBV11-3	TRBJ1-1	TGTGCCAGCAGCCGTGACCGGGACACTGAAGCTTTCTTT	CASSRDRDTEAFF
TRBD2	.	TRBV7-6	TRBJ2-3	TGTGCCAGCAGCCCGACTAGCCGACTCACAGATACGCAGTATTTT	CASSPTSRLTDTQYF
.	.	TRBV5-1	TRBJ1-2	TGCGCCAGCAGCCCTGACGGGGCTGGCTACACCTTC	CASSPDGAGYTF
.	.	TRBV3-1/TRBV3-2	TRBJ2-3	TGTGCCAGCAGCCAAGTCGCCGGCACAGATACGCAGTATTTT	CASSQVAGTDTQYF
TRBD1	.	TRBV2	TRBJ1-2	TGTGCCAGCGCACACCCTGGGACAGGGGACTATGGCTACACCTTC	CASAHPGTGDYGYTF
.	few	TRBV27	TRBJ2-7	TGTGCCAGCAGTACTCGGACGGTGGGGATCTACGAGCAGTACTTC	CASSTRTVGIYEQYF